Sequencing of this T cell receptor beta chain was carried out in a study of shared clonotypes between healthy human individuals. CDR3 length: 17 amino acids. CDR1 is SGDLS, CDR2 YYNGEE, per germline. The V end lost 4 bases, the J end lost 7 bases, and 26 bases lay between the germline ends. TCRdb's table, derived via immunoSEQ multiplex PCR, lists solely in-frame clones and lacks some. Of under 1,100,000 clones listed, around 78% are singletons. The receptor's source is a young man in good health. Some clones in this sample may be carry-over from other donors' samples. V is TRBV9 and J is TRBJ1-2; D might be TRBD1 (5 bases). Sequenced sample: memory CD4+ T cells from PBMCs. Subset reported: CD45RA-negative fraction. DNA of the CDR3: TGTGCCAGCAGCCAGTTTAGTCGGGGCACCGTCGGTGGTGGCTACACCTTC. This translates into CASSQFSRGTVGGGYTF.